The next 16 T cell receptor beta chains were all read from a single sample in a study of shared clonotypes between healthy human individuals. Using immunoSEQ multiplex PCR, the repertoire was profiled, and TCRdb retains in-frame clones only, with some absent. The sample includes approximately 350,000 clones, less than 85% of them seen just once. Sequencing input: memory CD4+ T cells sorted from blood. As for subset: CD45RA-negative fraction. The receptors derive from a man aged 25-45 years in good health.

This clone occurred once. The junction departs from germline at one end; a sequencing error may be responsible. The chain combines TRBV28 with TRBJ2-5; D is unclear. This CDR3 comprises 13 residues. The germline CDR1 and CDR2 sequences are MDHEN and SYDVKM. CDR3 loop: CASSRSRLGKTNF. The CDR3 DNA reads TGTGCCAGCAGTCGCTCTCGACTTGGGAAGACGAACTTC.

For the CDR3, the DNA is TGTGCCAGCTCACCAGAGGAGAATACGCAGTATTTT. Translation: CASSPEENTQYF. V gene TRBV18 combines with J gene TRBJ2-3; D remains unclear. This CDR3 is 12 amino acids long. CDR1 and CDR2 from the germline V gene are KGHSH and LQKENI. V was cut by 2 bases and J by 7 bases, with 7 bases left in between.

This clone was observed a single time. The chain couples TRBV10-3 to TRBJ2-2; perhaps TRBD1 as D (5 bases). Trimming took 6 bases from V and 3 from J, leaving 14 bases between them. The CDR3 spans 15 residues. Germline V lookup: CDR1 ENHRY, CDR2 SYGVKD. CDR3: CAIRVDRPYTGELFF. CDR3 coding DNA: TGTGCCATCAGGGTTGACAGACCTTACACCGGGGAGCTGTTTTTT.

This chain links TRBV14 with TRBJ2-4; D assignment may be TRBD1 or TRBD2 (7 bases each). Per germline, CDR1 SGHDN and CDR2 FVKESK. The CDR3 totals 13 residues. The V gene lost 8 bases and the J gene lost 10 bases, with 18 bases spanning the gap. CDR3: CASSPTGRAIQYF. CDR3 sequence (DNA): TGTGCCAGCTCACCGACAGGGAGGGCGATTCAGTACTTC.

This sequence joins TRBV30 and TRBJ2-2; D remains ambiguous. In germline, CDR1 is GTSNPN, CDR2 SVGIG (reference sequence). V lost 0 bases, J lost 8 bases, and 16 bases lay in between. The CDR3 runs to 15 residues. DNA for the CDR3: TGTGCCTGGAGTGTACGCGTAGCTCCGGTTGGGGAGCTGTTTTTT. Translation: CAWSVRVAPVGELFF.

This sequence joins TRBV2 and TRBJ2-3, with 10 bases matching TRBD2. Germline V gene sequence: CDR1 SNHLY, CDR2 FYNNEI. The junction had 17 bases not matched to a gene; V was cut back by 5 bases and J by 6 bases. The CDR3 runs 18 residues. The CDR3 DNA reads TGTGCCAGCAGTCGTATAGCGGGAGGCCCTGAGGTCAAGGATACGCAGTATTTT. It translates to CASSRIAGGPEVKDTQYF.

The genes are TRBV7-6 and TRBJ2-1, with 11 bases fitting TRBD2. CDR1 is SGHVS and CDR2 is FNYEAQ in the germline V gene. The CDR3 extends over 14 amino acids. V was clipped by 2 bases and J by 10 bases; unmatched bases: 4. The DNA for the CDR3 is TGTGCCAGCAGCTTAAGTAGCGGGAGGGGCGAGCAGTTCTTC. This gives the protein CASSLSSGRGEQFF.

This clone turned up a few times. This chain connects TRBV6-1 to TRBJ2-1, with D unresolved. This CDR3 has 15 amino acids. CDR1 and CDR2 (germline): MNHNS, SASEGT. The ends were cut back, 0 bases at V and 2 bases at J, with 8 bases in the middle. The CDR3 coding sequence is TGTGCCAGCAGTGAAGCGGGAATCGCCTACAATGAGCAGTTCTTC. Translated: CASSEAGIAYNEQFF.

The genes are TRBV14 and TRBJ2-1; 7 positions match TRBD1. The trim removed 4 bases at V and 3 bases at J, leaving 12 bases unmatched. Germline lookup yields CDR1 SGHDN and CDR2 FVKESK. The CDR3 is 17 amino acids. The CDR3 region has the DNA TGTGCCAGCAGCCCTTTTTTAGGGGCAGGGGGCTACAATGAGCAGTTCTTC. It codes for CASSPFLGAGGYNEQFF.

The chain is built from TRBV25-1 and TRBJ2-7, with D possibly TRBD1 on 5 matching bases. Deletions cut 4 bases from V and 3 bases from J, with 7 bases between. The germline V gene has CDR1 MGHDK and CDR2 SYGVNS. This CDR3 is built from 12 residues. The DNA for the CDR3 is TGTGCCAGCAGTGCTCAGGGCTACGAGCAGTACTTC. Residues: CASSAQGYEQYF.

CDR3 DNA: TGTGCCAGCAGCCACAGGGGGCTCGGTTGGGGCCCTGAAGCTTTCTTT. Translation gives CASSHRGLGWGPEAFF. The genes are TRBV14 and TRBJ1-1, with 8 bases aligning to TRBD1. The CDR3 length is 16 residues. V dropped 3 bases and J dropped 6; count of bases not matched to a gene: 12. Per germline, CDR1 SGHDN and CDR2 FVKESK.

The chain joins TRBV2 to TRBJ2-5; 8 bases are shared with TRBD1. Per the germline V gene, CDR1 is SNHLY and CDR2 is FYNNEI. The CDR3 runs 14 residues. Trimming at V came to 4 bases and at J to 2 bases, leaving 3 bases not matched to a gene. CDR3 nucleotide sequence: TGTGCCAGCAGTGGGACAGGGAGGCAAGAGACCCAGTACTTC. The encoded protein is CASSGTGRQETQYF.

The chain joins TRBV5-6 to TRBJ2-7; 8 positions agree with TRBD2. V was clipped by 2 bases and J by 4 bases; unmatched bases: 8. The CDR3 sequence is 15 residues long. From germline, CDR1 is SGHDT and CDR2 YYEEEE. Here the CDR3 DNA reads TGTGCCAGCAGCTTATTGGGACTAGGAAAATACGAGCAGTACTTC. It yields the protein CASSLLGLGKYEQYF.

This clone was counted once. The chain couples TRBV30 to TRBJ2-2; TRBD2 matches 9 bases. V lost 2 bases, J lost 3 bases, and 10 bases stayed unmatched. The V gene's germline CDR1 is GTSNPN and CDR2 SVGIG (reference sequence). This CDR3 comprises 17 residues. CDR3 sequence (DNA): TGTGCCTGGAGTACCGGAGGGACTAGCCGATACACCGGGGAGCTGTTTTTT. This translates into CAWSTGGTSRYTGELFF.

The CDR3 sequence: CASSLKGGRGNTEAFF. DNA for the CDR3: TGTGCCAGCAGCTTAAAGGGGGGGAGAGGAAACACTGAAGCTTTCTTT. The chain couples TRBV7-2 to TRBJ1-1; a weak D match, TRBD1 (6 bases). CDR1 and CDR2 from the germline V gene are SGHTA and FQGNSA. Trimming removed 2 bases at V and 2 bases at J, with 15 bases between. The CDR3 length is 16 residues.

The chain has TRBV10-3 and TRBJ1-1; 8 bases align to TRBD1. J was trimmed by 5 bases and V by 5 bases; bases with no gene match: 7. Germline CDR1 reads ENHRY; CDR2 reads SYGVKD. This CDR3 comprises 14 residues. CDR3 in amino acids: CAISPWTGKTEAFF. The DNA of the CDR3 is TGTGCCATCAGTCCATGGACAGGGAAGACTGAAGCTTTCTTT.